This TCR beta chain was retrieved from a study of blood T cell repertoires in COVID-19. CDR3 length: 17 amino acids. With 0 bases removed from V and 2 bases from J, the gap between germline ends came to 16 bases. Germline CDR1 reads LGHDT; CDR2 reads YNNKEL (reference sequence). TCRdb's copy holds only in-frame clones and misses some; the assay was immunoSEQ multiplex PCR. The table includes 150,000 to 200,000 clones, about 89% detected once. The clonotype was recovered from a middle-aged man with acute or convalescent COVID-19. Sequenced: peripheral blood. This chain links TRBV3-1 (or the pseudogene TRBV3-2) with TRBJ2-5; D might be TRBD2 (6 bases). This CDR3 reads CASSQDLHGGPQETQYF. The CDR3 bases are TGTGCCAGCAGCCAAGATCTGCACGGGGGACCTCAAGAGACCCAGTACTTC.